These T cell receptor beta chains were read from a single sample in a study of cytomegalovirus exposure and HLA in healthy donors. The data were produced by immunoSEQ multiplex PCR, yet TCRdb's version contains in-frame clones alone and is incomplete. Seen here are 130,000 to 150,000 clones, roughly 86% observed once, and the top ten hold approximately 1.5%. The sample comprised PBMCs. Source of these receptors: a woman in her 30s in good health and CMV-seronegative. The CDR3 runs from the conserved cysteine through the conserved F or W. The D gene is left open where the match is weak. Size is omitted from some rows. Given values are once, few, many or a class for expanded clones.

TGTGCCAGCTCAACCTCAGGGGCCCACTACGAGCAGTACTTC	CASSTSGAHYEQYF	-	-	TRBV18	TRBJ2-7
TGTGCCAGCAGGTCAAGCGGGGGGACGTTAGATACGCAGTATTTT	CASRSSGGTLDTQYF	TRBD2	-	TRBV6-1	TRBJ2-3
TGTGCCAGCAGCTTCTTGACTAGCGGGGGGGCGCTAGCCAAAAACATTCAGTACTTC	CASSFLTSGGALAKNIQYF	TRBD2	-	TRBV13	TRBJ2-4
TGTGCCAGCAGCCCCACTGGGAGGACTGAAGCTTTCTTT	CASSPTGRTEAFF	-	-	TRBV7-9	TRBJ1-1
TGTGCCAGCAGTTTAGCTTCCGGACAGGGTTATGGCTACACCTTC	CASSLASGQGYGYTF	TRBD1	-	TRBV27	TRBJ1-2
TGTGCCAGCAGCCGTGGACAAGGCTCTGGAAACACCATATATTTT	CASSRGQGSGNTIYF	-	-	TRBV7-6	TRBJ1-3
TGCGCCAGCAGCGTGGACAGTATCTACGAGCAGTACTTC	CASSVDSIYEQYF	-	few	TRBV5-1	TRBJ2-7
TGTGCCAGCTCATCCGGGACTAGCGGGGTGGCGGATACGCAGTATTTT	CASSSGTSGVADTQYF	TRBD2	-	TRBV18	TRBJ2-3
TGTGCCAGTGGGAGAGGGCCGTACGCGCAGTACTTC	CASGRGPYAQYF	-	-	TRBV6-5	TRBJ2-7
TGTGCCAGTAGTATCGGAGGGGAAATAGGGAAAGCTTTCTTT	CASSIGGEIGKAFF	-	-	TRBV19	TRBJ1-1
TGTGCCACCAGCAGATCCGGGACACATGCCGATGAGCAGTACTTC	CATSRSGTHADEQYF	-	-	TRBV15	TRBJ2-7
TGTGCCAGCAGCCCAGTGAGGGGGGGTGCCGGGGAGCTGTTTTTT	CASSPVRGGAGELFF	-	-	TRBV7-2	TRBJ2-2
TGTGCCAGCAGCTTACCTCCTGACTACCGTAACACCGGGGAGCTGTTTTTT	CASSLPPDYRNTGELFF	-	-	TRBV7-9	TRBJ2-2
TGTGCCAGCAGTTACGGGGGCACACCCCTCCACTTT	CASSYGGTPLHF	-	-	TRBV6-6	TRBJ1-6
TGCGCCAGCAGCCCCGGGGCTAGCGTCGAAGATACGCAGTATTTT	CASSPGASVEDTQYF	-	-	TRBV5-1	TRBJ2-3
TGTGCCAGCAGTGACTCGTTGGCCGATGAGCAGTTCTTC	CASSDSLADEQFF	-	-	TRBV6-4	TRBJ2-1
TGTGCCAGCAGCCCGGGGAGAAATAGAGTCACAGATACGCAGTATTTT	CASSPGRNRVTDTQYF	-	-	TRBV11-2	TRBJ2-3
TGCGCCAGCAGTTCCGGGACAGGGCCATACGAGCAGTACTTC	CASSSGTGPYEQYF	TRBD1	-	TRBV5-1	TRBJ2-7
TGTGCCAGCAGTGCAACAGGGGGCTCCTACAATGAGCAGTTCTTC	CASSATGGSYNEQFF	TRBD1	-	TRBV27	TRBJ2-1
TGTGCCAGCAGTTACGACCAGGGGGACGGAAACACCATATATTTT	CASSYDQGDGNTIYF	TRBD1	-	TRBV6-5	TRBJ1-3
TGTGCCAGTAGTAATCACGGGGAGCTGTTTTTT	CASSNHGELFF	-	-	TRBV19	TRBJ2-2
TGTGCCAGCTCACCGGGAGGGAAGAAGGAGACCCAGTACTTC	CASSPGGKKETQYF	TRBD2	-	TRBV18	TRBJ2-5